Described below is a single T cell receptor beta chain sequence and its context. Its antigen is undetermined. The sample belongs to a study of blood T cells in healthy people across ages. Findings and caveats of the study: A conclusive naive versus antigen-experienced comparison was prevented by the unsorted PBMCs. Strongly correlated with naive T cell percentage was TCR beta diversity. The donors' CMV status was not determined, possibly confounding changes in expanded clonotypes.

Then a second PCR, running about 7 to 11 cycles, was carried out with a sample-barcoded 5' primer and a J-beta primer mix. A tag from a template-switch adaptor with 12 random nucleotides marked each cDNA molecule. TCRdb ran MiXCR on the 5' RACE reads and lists one entry per CDR3 protein. Of about 900,000 distinct CDR3 sequences listed, around 49% are singletons. The CDR3 runs to 14 residues. CDR1 and CDR2 (germline): MNHNS, SASEGT. V trimming: 7 bases; J trimming: 4 bases; junction bases outside the gene matches: 4. What was sequenced was blood. The TCR comes from a man in his thirties or forties in good health. This rearrangement joins TRBV6-1 to TRBJ1-2, with 12 bases matching TRBD1. The CDR3 protein is CASIAGQGAYGYTF. CDR3 nucleotides: TGTGCCAGCATAGCGGGACAGGGGGCCTATGGCTACACCTTC.